This TCR beta chain was sequenced in a study of T cells after yellow fever vaccination. Study outcomes and limitations: Weaker, the secondary response peaked sooner, at day 5 versus 15. The booster response re-showed most primary clones: approximately 95% CD4, around 87% CD8. High-abundance clonotypes from the bulk population could contaminate FACS-sorted repertoires.

The V and J ends lost 5 bases and 2 bases respectively, with 10 bases between them. The germline V gene encodes CDR1 SSHAT and CDR2 FNYEAQ (reference sequence). The CDR3 has 13 amino acids. The authors made TCR cDNA by 5'RACE template switching, adding a universal primer site and UMIs. In TCRdb, the 5' RACE reads were re-called with MiXCR into one record per CDR3 protein. This sample carries roughly 160,000 distinct CDR3 sequences, over 7% of them seen once, and the ten largest clones take around 35%. This clonotype was detected only a few times. As yet, its antigen is unknown. The TCR originated in a man younger than 35 who received the YFV17D yellow fever vaccine. Sequencing was performed on CD8+ T cells sorted from PBMCs, taken 45 days after the yellow fever booster vaccination. This chain joins TRBV7-7 and TRBJ2-7; D call uncertain. The CDR3 reads CASSPGSTYEQYF. The CDR3 region has the DNA TGTGCCAGCAGCCCAGGATCGACCTACGAGCAGTACTTC.